Each of the 26 T cell receptor beta chains below was sequenced from the same sample in a study of T cells in Graves' hyperthyroidism and ophthalmopathy. RNA transcripts provided the source from which TCR beta CDR3 regions were amplified. First-round RT-PCR of the TCR CDR3 relied on the HTBI primer set. TCRdb recomputed calls from the multiplex PCR reads with MiXCR, one row per CDR3 protein. Counted here are nearly 750,000 distinct CDR3 sequences, about a third occurring once; the ten biggest clones make up around 30%. The sequenced sample consisted of blood. The receptors derive from a woman aged 40 to 50 with Graves' hyperthyroidism.

This clonotype was counted many times. The V and J genes are TRBV20-1 and TRBJ1-6; maybe TRBD1 (5 bases). There are 15 residues in the CDR3. From germline, CDR1 is DFQATT and CDR2 SNEGSKA (reference sequence). Trimming stripped 6 bases from V and 7 bases from J, with 19 bases between. The CDR3 protein is CSARSTERTNSPLHF. Here the CDR3 DNA reads TGCAGTGCCCGATCGACAGAAAGGACCAATTCACCCCTCCACTTT.

This clonotype has a count of ten or more. This chain links TRBV7-8 with TRBJ2-5; 12 bases line up with TRBD2. The CDR3 is made up of 16 amino acids. Per germline, CDR1 SGHVS and CDR2 FQNEAQ. Germline trimming cut 5 bases from V and 1 base from J; bases unmatched to any gene: 5. CDR3 sequence (DNA): TGTGCCAGCAGCGGCACTAGCGGGAGGCTCCAAGAGACCCAGTACTTC. This gives the protein CASSGTSGRLQETQYF.

This clonotype was counted many times. The chain joins TRBV7-2 to TRBJ2-7; D is ambiguous. There are 12 residues in the CDR3. V lost 5 bases to trimming and J lost 1 base, with 6 bases between them. Germline V gives CDR1 SGHTA, CDR2 FQGNSA. The CDR3 nucleotides are TGTGCCAGCAGCGCACCATCCTACGAGCAGTACTTC. This gives the protein CASSAPSYEQYF.

The chain joins TRBV12-3 or TRBV12-4 to TRBJ1-2; possible D gene TRBD1, 6 bases. Trimming took off 6 bases at V and 10 bases at J, with 18 bases between the two ends. CDR3 length equals 13 residues. The CDR3 region has the DNA TGTGCCAGCAGCGGAACAGGGCCGGGCCCCTACACCTTC. Translation: CASSGTGPGPYTF.

This clonotype was seen at least ten times. This sequence joins TRBV2 and TRBJ2-2; D is uncertain. The CDR3 consists of 14 residues. V shed 2 bases and J shed 7 bases, with 11 bases lying between them. The germline CDR1 and CDR2 sequences are SNHLY and FYNNEI. CDR3 bases: TGTGCCAGCAGTGAAACTCCTCTATTCGGGGAGCTGTTTTTT. Its protein product is CASSETPLFGELFF.

V is TRBV7-9 and J is TRBJ1-2, with D perhaps matching TRBD1 (5 bases). CDR3 size: 15 residues. Germline V gene lookup returns CDR1 SEHNR and CDR2 FQNEAQ (reference sequence). Trimming took off 5 bases at V and 4 bases at J, with 17 bases between the two ends. The CDR3 DNA sequence: TGTGCCAGCAGCGTAGGTAGGGCAGGGAGCTATGGCTACACCTTC. Translating gives CASSVGRAGSYGYTF.

This clonotype has more than one count but fewer than ten. The chain employs TRBV20-1 and TRBJ1-2, with TRBD1 matching 9 bases. Germline loops: CDR1 DFQATT, CDR2 SNEGSKA (reference sequence). V shed 0 bases and J 4 bases; nucleotides not matched to a gene: 9. This CDR3 region has 16 residues. The CDR3 reads CSARDHRDRDGYGYTF. The CDR3 DNA sequence: TGCAGTGCTAGAGATCACCGGGACAGGGATGGCTATGGCTACACCTTC.

This clonotype was picked up one time. The chain links TRBV19 to TRBJ1-2, with 7 bases aligning to TRBD1. The germline V gene has CDR1 LNHDA and CDR2 SQIVND (reference sequence). J lost 4 bases, V lost 7 bases, and 9 bases had no gene match. This CDR3 region has 14 residues. The chain's CDR3 is CASNTRDSRYGYTF. CDR3 nucleotide sequence: TGTGCCAGTAATACCCGGGACAGCCGCTATGGCTACACCTTC.

This clonotype was seen more than once but under ten times. This chain connects TRBV6-5 to TRBJ2-5; 9 positions match TRBD1. The germline V gene has CDR1 MNHEY and CDR2 SVGAGI. Trimming removed 5 bases from V and 5 bases from J; junction bases left unmatched: 6. The CDR3 is 14 residues long. The CDR3 here is CASSRQGEGETQYF. CDR3 nucleotide sequence: TGTGCCAGCAGTCGACAGGGGGAAGGGGAGACCCAGTACTTC.

This clonotype was seen many times. J is TRBJ1-2 and V is TRBV29-1, with D possibly TRBD1 on 6 matching bases. V lost 3 bases to trimming and J lost 2 bases, with 13 bases between them. The CDR3 consists of 14 residues. The germline gives CDR1 SQVTM, CDR2 ANQGSEA. CDR3: CSVDIAGQNYGYTF. The CDR3 bases are TGCAGCGTTGACATCGCCGGACAGAACTATGGCTACACCTTC. Full variable domain (remainder filled in from reference TRBV29-1 and TRBJ1-2): SAVISQKPSRDICQRGTSLTIQCQVDSQVTMMFWYRQQPGQSLTLIATANQGSEATYESGFVIDKFPISRPNLTFSTLTVSNMSPEDSSIYLCSVDIAGQNYGYTFGSGTRLTVV.

The CDR3: CAGKIPGPQHF. The CDR3 coding sequence is TGTGCCGGGAAGATCCCGGGGCCCCAGCATTTT. The chain uses TRBV19 and TRBJ1-5, with no clear D. Germline values: CDR1 LNHDA, CDR2 SQIVND (reference sequence). Trimming removed 11 bases at V and 9 bases at J, with 14 bases between. The CDR3 has 11 amino acids. The whole variable domain, filled in from reference TRBV19 and TRBJ1-5, reads DGGITQSPKYLFRKEGQNVTLSCEQNLNHDAMYWYRQDPGQGLRLIYYSQIVNDFQKGDIAEGYSVSREKKESFPLTVTSAQKNPTAFYLCAGKIPGPQHFGDGTRLSIL.

This chain connects TRBV18 to TRBJ1-1; D is unresolved. The CDR3 sequence is 12 residues long. V was clipped by 8 bases and J by 4 bases, with 11 bases between them. CDR1 and CDR2 from the germline V gene are KGHSH and LQKENI. The CDR3 region has the DNA TGTGCCAGCCTCCTTTGGGGCACTGAAGCTTTCTTT. Protein sequence: CASLLWGTEAFF.

V usage is TRBV10-3 and J usage is TRBJ1-3; 7 bases agree with TRBD1. From germline, CDR1 is ENHRY and CDR2 SYGVKD. The CDR3 is 16 amino acids. V was pared by 2 bases and J by 4 bases, with 8 bases of the junction left unmatched. CDR3 sequence (DNA): TGTGCCATCAGTGAGAAAGTGGACAGGCGAGGAAACACCATATATTTT. It translates to CAISEKVDRRGNTIYF.

V gene TRBV19 combines with J gene TRBJ2-7; no firm D call. Germline lookup yields CDR1 LNHDA and CDR2 SQIVND (reference sequence). The ends were cut back, 3 bases at V and 0 bases at J, with 9 bases in the middle. The CDR3 is 14 residues long. This CDR3 is CASSMASGSYEQYF. The CDR3 DNA reads as TGTGCCAGTAGTATGGCTTCTGGCTCCTACGAGCAGTACTTC.

This clonotype was observed at least ten times. The CDR3 DNA sequence: TGTGCCAGCAGCTTACCCCTCAATGGCTACACCTTC. It translates to CASSLPLNGYTF. The chain recombines TRBV7-8 with TRBJ1-2; unclear D gene. V was trimmed by 2 bases and J by 6 bases, leaving 7 bases between them. The CDR3 loop spans 12 amino acids. Germline values: CDR1 SGHVS, CDR2 FQNEAQ. Filled out from reference TRBV7-8 and TRBJ1-2, the complete variable domain reads GAGVSQSPRYKVAKRGQDVALRCDPISGHVSLFWYQQALGQGPEFLTYFQNEAQLDKSGLPSDRFFAERPEGSVSTLKIQRTQQEDSAVYLCASSLPLNGYTFGSGTRLTVV.

This clonotype was counted ten times or more. The gene calls are TRBV3-1 and TRBJ1-1; D unresolved. V dropped 1 base and J dropped 0 bases, with 18 bases sitting between them. This CDR3 contains 18 residues. CDR1 and CDR2 (germline): LGHDT, YNNKEL (reference sequence). The CDR3 here is CASSQGVWAGEMNTEAFF. The CDR3 DNA sequence: TGTGCCAGCAGCCAAGGAGTCTGGGCTGGGGAGATGAACACTGAAGCTTTCTTT.

The table lists this clonotype with a few counts. The chain recombines TRBV5-1 with TRBJ1-1, with 10 nucleotides matching TRBD1. Germline loops: CDR1 SGHRS, CDR2 YFSETQ. The CDR3 totals 17 residues. Trimming removed 3 bases from V and 2 bases from J; junction bases left unmatched: 10. CDR3 residues: CASSYVTGTGVNTEAFF. CDR3 coding DNA: TGCGCCAGCAGCTACGTTACCGGGACAGGGGTCAACACTGAAGCTTTCTTT.

There are a few counts of this clonotype. At one end the junction does not follow the germline gene, possibly because of a read error. The chain carries TRBV10-3 and TRBJ1-2; D gene unclear. Germline V gives CDR1 ENHRY, CDR2 SYGVKD. The CDR3 loop spans 14 amino acids. This CDR3 is CASSRSRSNYGYTF. The CDR3 DNA follows: TGTGCCAGCAGTCGTTCCCGGTCTAACTATGGCTACACCTTC.

With regard to this clonotype: The germline gene is not matched at one end of the junction; a read error may be the cause. The chain recombines TRBV7-8 with TRBJ2-7; the D gene is possibly TRBD2 (6 bases). The germline CDR1 and CDR2 sequences are SGHVS and FQNEAQ. The CDR3 totals 15 residues. The CDR3 nucleotides read TGCGCCAGCAGCCTGACGGGGGACTCCCTCTACGAGCAGTACTTC. It translates to CASSLTGDSLYEQYF.

The chain recombines TRBV11-3 with TRBJ2-2; D gene uncertain. Trimming removed 5 bases at V and 3 bases at J, with 16 bases between. CDR1 and CDR2 (germline): SGHNT, YENEEA. The CDR3 length is 16 residues. The CDR3 is CASSNSLGPDTGELFF. In DNA form, the CDR3 reads TGTGCCAGCAGCAATTCTCTAGGACCCGACACCGGGGAGCTGTTTTTT.

This clonotype has only a few counts. The chain carries TRBV7-9 and TRBJ2-7; D unresolved. CDR1 and CDR2 from the germline V gene are SEHNR and FQNEAQ (reference sequence). The germline V and J ends were trimmed by 5 bases and 0 bases, with 8 bases remaining between them. The CDR3 runs to 13 residues. The CDR3 loop reads CASSGQNSYEQYF. CDR3 DNA: TGTGCCAGCAGCGGTCAGAACTCCTACGAGCAGTACTTC.

This clonotype was seen repeatedly, ten times or more. This chain's CDR3 is CAITPDGVVGYTF. The CDR3 nucleotides are TGTGCCATCACCCCGGACGGGGTCGTGGGCTACACCTTC. The genes are TRBV10-3 and TRBJ1-2; D is unresolved. The CDR3 is made up of 13 amino acids. Per germline, CDR1 ENHRY and CDR2 SYGVKD. The ends were cut back, 7 bases at V and 8 bases at J, with 17 bases in the middle.

The table lists this clonotype with many counts. V is TRBV7-9 and J is TRBJ1-6, with 7 bases that match TRBD1. Germline lookup yields CDR1 SEHNR and CDR2 FQNEAQ (reference sequence). The trim removed 8 bases at V and 5 bases at J, leaving 6 bases unmatched. CDR3 length: 14 amino acids. The CDR3 protein is CASGKGANNSPLHF. The CDR3 nucleotides are TGTGCCAGCGGGAAGGGGGCTAATAATTCACCCCTCCACTTT. The variable domain in full, with the rest retrieved from reference TRBV7-9 and TRBJ1-6, is DTGVSQNPRHKITKRGQNVTFRCDPISEHNRLYWYRQTLGQGPEFLTYFQNEAQLEKSRLLSDRFSAERPKGSFSTLEIQRTEQGDSAMYLCASGKGANNSPLHFGNGTRLTVT.

This clonotype occurred many times. This rearrangement joins TRBV7-2 to TRBJ1-2; 9 nucleotides line up with TRBD1. Germline V gene sequence: CDR1 SGHTA, CDR2 FQGNSA. The length of the CDR3 is 15 residues. V lost 3 bases and J lost 4; bases outside the gene matches: 6. In DNA, the CDR3 is TGTGCCAGCAGCTTGGGACAGGGAACATCCTATGGCTACACCTTC. This codes for CASSLGQGTSYGYTF.

This clonotype was observed a few times. This chain connects TRBV6-6 to TRBJ2-7; a possible D gene is TRBD2 (6 bases). Germline-derived CDR1 and CDR2 are MNHNY and SVGAGI (reference sequence). Deletions cut 0 bases from V and 7 bases from J, with 22 bases between. The CDR3 sequence is 17 residues long. Here the CDR3 reads CASSYSIREKLFREQYF. The CDR3 region has the DNA TGTGCCAGCAGTTACTCGATACGGGAGAAACTGTTTCGGGAGCAGTACTTC.

This clonotype has only a few counts. The V call is TRBV5-1, the J call TRBJ1-1, with unresolved D. CDR3 length: 17 residues. The germline V gene has CDR1 SGHRS and CDR2 YFSETQ. V was pared by 0 bases and J by 0 bases, with 15 bases between. CDR3 sequence: CASSLVTGRLMNTEAFF. The CDR3 DNA follows: TGCGCCAGCAGCTTGGTGACGGGCCGCCTTATGAACACTGAAGCTTTCTTT.